This T cell receptor (beta chain) was captured by sequencing in a study of cytomegalovirus exposure and HLA in healthy donors. PCR primers comprised 60 Vbeta and 13 Jbeta primers. Sequenced by immunoSEQ multiplex PCR; TCRdb stores in-frame clones only, minus some. The profile covers 70,000 to 95,000 clones, with about 75% appearing a single time and over 9% taken by the ten largest. The germline V gene encodes CDR1 SGHNT and CDR2 YYREEE (reference sequence). The CDR3 has 15 residues. Trimming took off 2 bases at V and 5 bases at J, with 13 bases between the two ends. The V call is TRBV5-4, the J call TRBJ2-2, with D tentatively TRBD1 (5 bases). The receptor was isolated from a man aged 25-40 years in good health and CMV-seropositive. The sample consisted of PBMCs. The CDR3 loop is CASSFPGFRTGELFF. CDR3 sequence (DNA): TGTGCCAGCAGCTTTCCAGGGTTCCGGACCGGGGAGCTGTTTTTT. Complete variable domain (other parts from reference TRBV5-4 and TRBJ2-2): ETGVTQSPTHLIKTRGQQVTLRCSSQSGHNTVSWYQQALGQGPQFIFQYYREEENGRGNFPPRFSGLQFPNYSSELNVNALELDDSALYLCASSFPGFRTGELFFGEGSRLTVL.